This T cell receptor beta chain was identified in a study of control samples from healthy donors and cancer patients. Only in-frame clones appear in the TCRdb table, and some are missing; sequencing was by immunoSEQ multiplex PCR. This table holds roughly 190,000 clones, roughly 89% found once. The CDR3 is 15 amino acids. The junction had 7 bases not matched to a gene; V was cut back by 6 bases and J by 4 bases. Germline lookup yields CDR1 MNHEY and CDR2 SVGAGI. Sequenced sample: blood. This chain uses TRBV6-5 with TRBJ1-2, with TRBD1 matching over 11 bases. This clonotype was sampled from a young woman in good health. In DNA form, the CDR3 reads TGTGCCAGCAGCCCCGGGACAGGGGGGAGCTATGGCTACACCTTC. Its protein product is CASSPGTGGSYGYTF.